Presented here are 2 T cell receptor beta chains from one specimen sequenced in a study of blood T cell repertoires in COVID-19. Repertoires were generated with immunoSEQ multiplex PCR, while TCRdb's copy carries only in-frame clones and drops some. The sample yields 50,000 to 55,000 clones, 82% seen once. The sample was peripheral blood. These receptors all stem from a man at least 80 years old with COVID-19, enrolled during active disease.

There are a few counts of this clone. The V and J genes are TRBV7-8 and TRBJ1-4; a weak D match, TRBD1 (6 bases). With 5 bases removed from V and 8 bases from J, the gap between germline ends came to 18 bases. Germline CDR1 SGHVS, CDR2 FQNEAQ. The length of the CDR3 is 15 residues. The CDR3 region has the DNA TGTGCCAGCAGCCCCTTCCAGGGGCCTGAGGAAAAACTGTTTTTT. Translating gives CASSPFQGPEEKLFF.

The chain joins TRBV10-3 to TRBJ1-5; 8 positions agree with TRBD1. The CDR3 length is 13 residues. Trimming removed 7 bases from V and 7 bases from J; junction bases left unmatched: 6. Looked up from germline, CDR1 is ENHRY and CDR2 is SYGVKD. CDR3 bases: TGTGCCATCACCTCGGACAGGGAGCAGCCCCAGCATTTT. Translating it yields CAITSDREQPQHF.